Listed below are T cell receptor beta chains from one sample, sequenced in a study of blood T cell repertoires in COVID-19. Clones were read by immunoSEQ multiplex PCR, and TCRdb kept only the in-frame ones, dropping some. The table has 240,000 or so clones, over 65% seen once. Sequences were obtained from peripheral blood. Every receptor here comes from a woman of 80 years or more with acute or convalescent COVID-19. Each CDR3 is given with its conserved first and last residue. A D gene is named only where the DNA matches it firmly. The size field is filled for only some rows; it gives once, few, many or a size class.

>.|TRBJ1-4|TRBV18|.
TGTGCCAGCTCACCACGGCGGATTAATGAAAAACTGTTTTTT
CASSPRRINEKLFF
>.|TRBJ1-1|TRBV20-1|.
TGCAGTGCTAGTCGGGGTCTTAGTACTGAAGCTTTCTTT
CSASRGLSTEAFF
>.|TRBJ1-5|TRBV5-4|few
TGTGCCAGCAGCTTGCAGGGGACTCAGCCCCAGCATTTT
CASSLQGTQPQHF
>.|TRBJ2-2|TRBV6-1|.
TGTGCCAGCAGTGAAATGCGGACCGGGGAGCTGTTTTTT
CASSEMRTGELFF
>TRBD1|TRBJ2-1|TRBV5-4|few
TGTGCCAGCAGCCCCAACAGGGGCGGTGAGCAGTTCTTC
CASSPNRGGEQFF
>TRBD1|TRBJ1-4|TRBV19|.
TGTGCCAGTAGTATAAAACAGGGGGCAGGAACTAATGAAAAACTGTTTTTT
CASSIKQGAGTNEKLFF
>.|TRBJ2-5|TRBV2|.
TGTGCCAGCCTGACAGGAGAGACCCAGTACTTC
CASLTGETQYF
>TRBD2|TRBJ2-7|TRBV5-1|.
TGCGCCAGCAGCTTGGTAGTCGGGGGGATCGGCGAGCAGTACTTC
CASSLVVGGIGEQYF
>.|TRBJ2-3|TRBV30|once
TGTGCCTGGAGTGTGAGAACCACAGATACGCAGTATTTT
CAWSVRTTDTQYF
>.|TRBJ1-2|TRBV3-1/TRBV3-2|.
TGTGCCAGCAGCCAAGGTTCAGGGTTCGGTGGCTACACCTTC
CASSQGSGFGGYTF
>TRBD1|TRBJ1-2|TRBV19|.
TGTGCCAGTAGGGCCGGACAGGGGAATTACTATGGCTACACCTTC
CASRAGQGNYYGYTF
>.|TRBJ2-7|TRBV5-6|.
TGTGCCAGCAGCTACAACCACGAGCAGTACTTC
CASSYNHEQYF
>.|TRBJ1-2|TRBV5-4|.
TGTGCCAGCAGACAGGACAACTTTTTTGGGTCTGACTACACCTTC
CASRQDNFFGSDYTF
>TRBD1|TRBJ2-7|TRBV19|.
TGTGCCAGTAGTATAGGATCCGGGACAGGCTCCTACGAGCAGTACTTC
CASSIGSGTGSYEQYF
>.|TRBJ2-7|TRBV27|.
TGTGCCAGCAGTTTCATGGGGGGGCGAAGGTCAGGCGAGCAGTACTTC
CASSFMGGRRSGEQYF
>TRBD1|TRBJ1-1|TRBV2|.
TGTGCCAGCTCAACAGGGGGCCGAATTGAAGCTTTCTTT
CASSTGGRIEAFF
>TRBD2|TRBJ2-2|TRBV6-5|.
TGTGCCAGCAGTTATTTGCTCGGGGGGGCCGCCGGGGAGCTGTTTTTT
CASSYLLGGAAGELFF
>.|TRBJ1-2|TRBV11-2|few
TGTGCCAGCAGCTGGACCCAGGGGAGAGGCTATGGCTACACCTTC
CASSWTQGRGYGYTF
>TRBD1|TRBJ2-4|TRBV5-1|.
TGCGCCAGCAGCCACAGGGGGCTGGGGGCCAAAAACATTCAGTACTTC
CASSHRGLGAKNIQYF
>TRBD2|TRBJ2-7|TRBV2|.
TGTGCCAGCAGTGGGACTAGCGGGAACGAGCAGTACTTC
CASSGTSGNEQYF
>.|TRBJ1-2|TRBV5-1|.
TGCGCCAGCAGCTTGGGACCGGCGGGGGCCTATGGCTACACCTTC
CASSLGPAGAYGYTF
>TRBD1|TRBJ2-5|TRBV19|.
TGTGCCAGTAGCAGTGACAGGGGAGAGACCCAGTACTTC
CASSSDRGETQYF
>.|TRBJ1-5|TRBV6-2/TRBV6-3|.
TGTGCCAGCAGTCCGCCAAATAGCATGAATAGCAATCAGCCCCAGCATTTT
CASSPPNSMNSNQPQHF
>TRBD2|TRBJ2-2|TRBV19|many
TGTGCCAGTAGTAGGGAGAGCCCGCGGGGGGCACCCGCGAACACCGGGGAGCTGTTTTTT
CASSRESPRGAPANTGELFF
>TRBD1|TRBJ1-2|TRBV7-9|.
TGTGCCAGCAGGGGCCGACAGGGGGATAACTATGGCTACACCTTC
CASRGRQGDNYGYTF
>TRBD1|TRBJ2-2|TRBV7-9|.
TGTGCCAGCAGCAAGCGACAGGGTTCGGCCGGGGAGCTGTTTTTT
CASSKRQGSAGELFF
>TRBD1|TRBJ1-2|TRBV27|.
TGTGCCAGCAGGTCCGAGACAGGGGGCGGTCATGGCTACACCTTC
CASRSETGGGHGYTF
>TRBD1|TRBJ2-5|TRBV28|.
TGTGCCAGCAGTACATTCGACAGGGGGCCTAAAGAGACCCAGTACTTC
CASSTFDRGPKETQYF
>TRBD1|TRBJ1-1|TRBV2|.
TGTGCCAGCAGTTCCGGGACAGCCTTCGACGTTAAGTTT
CASSSGTAFDVKF
>TRBD1|TRBJ1-2|TRBV2|.
TGTGCCAGCAGATACGGGACAGCCTCAAACTATGGCTACACCTTC
CASRYGTASNYGYTF
>TRBD1|TRBJ2-6|TRBV24-1|.
TGTGCCACCAACAGGGGAGAAACTCTGGGGGCCAACGTCCTGACTTTC
CATNRGETLGANVLTF
>TRBD2|TRBJ2-3|TRBV2|.
TGTGCCAGCACCGGACTAGCGGGAGTTAGTAGCACAGATACGCAGTATTTT
CASTGLAGVSSTDTQYF
>.|TRBJ1-2|TRBV10-3|.
TGTGCCATCATGGGGGCAGGGGTTGGCTATGGCTACACCTTC
CAIMGAGVGYGYTF
>.|TRBJ2-3|TRBV27|.
TGTGCCAGCAGCCCTAGTACCGGGGGAGATACGCAGTATTTT
CASSPSTGGDTQYF
>TRBD2|TRBJ2-1|TRBV30|.
TGTGCCTGGAGTGTCCGGCGGGAGGGTTACAATGAGCAGTTCTTC
CAWSVRREGYNEQFF
>TRBD2|TRBJ2-7|TRBV29-1|.
TGCAGCGTTGAAGCCCGGGGGGGCCTGGGAGAGCAGTACTTC
CSVEARGGLGEQYF
>TRBD1|TRBJ1-5|TRBV10-3|few
TGTGCCATCAGTGGGGGACAGGGGACGAATCAGCCCCAGCATTTT
CAISGGQGTNQPQHF
>.|TRBJ1-1|TRBV5-6|.
TGTGCCAGCAGCTCCCTAGTGAACACTGAAGCTTTCTTT
CASSSLVNTEAFF
>.|TRBJ1-1|TRBV19|.
TGTGCCAATAGTGGGACTCTGAACACTGAAGCTTTCTTT
CANSGTLNTEAFF
>.|TRBJ1-1|TRBV12-3/TRBV12-4|.
TGTGCCAGCAGTTTTCAGTTGAACACTGAAGCTTTCTTT
CASSFQLNTEAFF
>.|TRBJ2-7|TRBV2|.
TGTGCCAGCAGTGAAGGACAGTTCTACGAGCAGTACTTC
CASSEGQFYEQYF
>.|TRBJ2-7|TRBV7-2|.
TGTGCCAGCAGCTTGGCCCAGGGGGGTGGCGGTGAGCAGTACTTC
CASSLAQGGGGEQYF
>.|TRBJ1-1|TRBV7-8|.
TGTGCCAGCAGCTTCGGGGGGCCCACTGAAGCTTTCTTT
CASSFGGPTEAFF
>TRBD1|TRBJ1-1|TRBV20-1|.
TGCAGTGCTTACCTACAGGGGGTTGCTTTCTTT
CSAYLQGVAFF
>TRBD1|TRBJ2-5|TRBV30|once
TGTGCCTGGAGCCGGGACAGGGTTGGGGAGACCCAGTACTTC
CAWSRDRVGETQYF
>TRBD1|TRBJ1-6|TRBV19|few
TGTGCCAGCCGCCCGGGACAGGCTAGCTCCTATAATTCACCCCTCCACTTT
CASRPGQASSYNSPLHF
>TRBD2|TRBJ2-1|TRBV5-1|.
TGCGCCAGCAGCTTGGTTGGGGGGGTCAACAATGAGCAGTTCTTC
CASSLVGGVNNEQFF
>.|TRBJ1-4|TRBV7-9|.
TGTGCCAGCAGCTCGGAGGGGAGGGCAAGTGAAAAACTGTTTTTT
CASSSEGRASEKLFF
>TRBD1|TRBJ2-1|TRBV7-7|few
TGTGCCAGCAGCTTGGGGACAGGGGACTCCTACAATGAGCAGTTCTTC
CASSLGTGDSYNEQFF
>.|TRBJ2-3|TRBV5-1|.
TGCGCCAGCAGCTTGGAGGGAGGAGACACAGATACGCAGTATTTT
CASSLEGGDTDTQYF
>TRBD2|TRBJ2-1|TRBV14|few
TGTGCCAGCAGCCCACCGGGACTAGCAGTTAATGAGCAGTTCTTC
CASSPPGLAVNEQFF